This T cell receptor (beta chain) was recorded in a study of resident and recirculating memory T cells in vitiligo. Study-wide background: Shave-biopsy epidermis from lesional and nonlesional skin was sequenced alongside PBMCs. Study-level results: TCR sequences were not conserved across biopsy sites or patients. No unique dominant TCR clone was found in vitiligo lesions.

The CDR3 has 16 residues. Germline V CDR1 and CDR2: SGHNT, YYREEE (reference sequence). Patients had received no treatment within the previous three months. On this clone itself: Its antigen remains unknown.

Here immunoSEQ multiplex PCR was the method, and the copy in TCRdb shows in-frame clones only, minus some. Of fewer than 85,000 clones in the sample, about 90% were seen once. J is TRBJ2-5 and V is TRBV5-4; D perhaps matches TRBD1 (5 bases). The DNA end is more similar to TRBJ2-7, so the J call may be wrong. What was sequenced was blood. The clonotype originates from a male donor with vitiligo. CDR3: CASSLAGRVPLGEQYF. The CDR3 DNA is TGTGCCAGCAGCCTGGCAGGGCGAGTGCCCTTGGGCGAGCAGTACTTC.